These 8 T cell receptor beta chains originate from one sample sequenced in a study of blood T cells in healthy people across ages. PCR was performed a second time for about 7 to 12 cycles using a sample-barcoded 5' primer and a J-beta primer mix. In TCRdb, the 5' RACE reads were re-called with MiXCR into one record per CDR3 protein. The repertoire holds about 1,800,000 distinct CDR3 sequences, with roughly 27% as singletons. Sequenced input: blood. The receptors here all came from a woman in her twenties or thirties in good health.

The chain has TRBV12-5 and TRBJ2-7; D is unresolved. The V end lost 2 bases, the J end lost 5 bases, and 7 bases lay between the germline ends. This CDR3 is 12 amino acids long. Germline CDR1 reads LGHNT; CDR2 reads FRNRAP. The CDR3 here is CASGLTTDEQYF. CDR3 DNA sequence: TGTGCTAGTGGTTTGACCACGGACGAGCAGTACTTC.

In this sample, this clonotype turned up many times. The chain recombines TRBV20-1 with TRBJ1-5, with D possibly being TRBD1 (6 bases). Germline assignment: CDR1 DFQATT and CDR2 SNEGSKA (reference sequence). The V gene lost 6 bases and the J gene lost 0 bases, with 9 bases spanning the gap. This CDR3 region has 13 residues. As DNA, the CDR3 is TGCAGTGCGCCGACAGGTAGCAATCAGCCCCAGCATTTT. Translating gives CSAPTGSNQPQHF.

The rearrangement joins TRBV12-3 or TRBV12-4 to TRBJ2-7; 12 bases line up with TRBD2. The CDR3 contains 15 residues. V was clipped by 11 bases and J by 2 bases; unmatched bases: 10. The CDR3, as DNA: TGTGCCGGCACCCCGACTAGCGGGGGAGCCTACGAGCAGTACTTC. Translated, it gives CAGTPTSGGAYEQYF.

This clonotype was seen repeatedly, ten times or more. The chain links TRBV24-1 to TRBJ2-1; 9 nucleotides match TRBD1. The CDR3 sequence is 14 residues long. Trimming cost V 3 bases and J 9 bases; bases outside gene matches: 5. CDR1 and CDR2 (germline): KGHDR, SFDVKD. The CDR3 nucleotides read TGTGCCACCAGTGATACCCTACAGGGGGCTGAGCAGTTCTTC. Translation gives CATSDTLQGAEQFF.

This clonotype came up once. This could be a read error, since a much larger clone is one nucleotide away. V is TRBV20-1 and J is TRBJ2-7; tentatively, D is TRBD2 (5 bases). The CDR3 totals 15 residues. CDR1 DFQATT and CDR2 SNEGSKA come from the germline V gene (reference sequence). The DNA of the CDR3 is TGCAGTACTAGACCCGAAGACGGAAACTCCTACGAGCAGTACTTC. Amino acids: CSTRPEDGNSYEQYF.

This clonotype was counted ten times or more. CDR3 DNA sequence: TGCGCCAGCAGCCAGACCAGGGGGGGGTCCTACGAGCAGTACTTC. Translating it yields CASSQTRGGSYEQYF. This chain joins TRBV4-1 and TRBJ2-7, with D perhaps TRBD1 or TRBD2 (7 bases each). The CDR3 sequence is 15 residues long. With 3 bases removed from V and 1 base from J, the gap between germline ends came to 13 bases. Looked up from germline, CDR1 is MGHRA and CDR2 is YSYEKL.

The CDR3 is CAPATLQQVVWYGYTF. The CDR3 region has the DNA TGTGCCCCAGCGACCTTACAACAGGTTGTATGGTATGGCTACACCTTC. The rearrangement uses TRBV10-3 and TRBJ1-2, with D tentatively TRBD1 (5 bases). CDR1 and CDR2 from the germline V gene are ENHRY and SYGVKD. This CDR3 region has 16 residues. Trimming pared 11 bases from V and 5 bases from J, leaving 27 bases between.

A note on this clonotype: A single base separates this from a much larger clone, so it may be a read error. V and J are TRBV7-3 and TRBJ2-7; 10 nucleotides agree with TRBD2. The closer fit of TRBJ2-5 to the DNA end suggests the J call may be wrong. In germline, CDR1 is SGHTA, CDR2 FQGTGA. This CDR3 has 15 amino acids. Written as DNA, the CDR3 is TGTGCCGGCAGCCCAGCGGGGGGGCTAAGGGAGACCCAGTACTTC. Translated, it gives CAGSPAGGLRETQYF.